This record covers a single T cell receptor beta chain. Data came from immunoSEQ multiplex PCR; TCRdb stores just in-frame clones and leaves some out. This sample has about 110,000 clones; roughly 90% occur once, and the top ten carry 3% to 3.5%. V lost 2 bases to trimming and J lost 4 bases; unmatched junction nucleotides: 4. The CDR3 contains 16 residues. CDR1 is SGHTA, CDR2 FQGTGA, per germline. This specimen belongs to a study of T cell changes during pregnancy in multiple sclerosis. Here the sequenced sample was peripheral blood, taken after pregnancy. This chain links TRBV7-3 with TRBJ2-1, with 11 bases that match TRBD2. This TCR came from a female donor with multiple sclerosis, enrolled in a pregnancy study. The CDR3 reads CASSLLAGGTYNEQFF. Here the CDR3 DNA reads TGTGCCAGCAGCTTACTAGCGGGGGGCACTTACAATGAGCAGTTCTTC. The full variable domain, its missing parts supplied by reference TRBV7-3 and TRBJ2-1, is GAGVSQTPSNKVTEKGKYVELRCDPISGHTALYWYRQSLGQGPEFLIYFQGTGAADDSGLPNDRFFAVRPEGSVSTLKIQRTERGDSAVYLCASSLLAGGTYNEQFFGPGTRLTVL.